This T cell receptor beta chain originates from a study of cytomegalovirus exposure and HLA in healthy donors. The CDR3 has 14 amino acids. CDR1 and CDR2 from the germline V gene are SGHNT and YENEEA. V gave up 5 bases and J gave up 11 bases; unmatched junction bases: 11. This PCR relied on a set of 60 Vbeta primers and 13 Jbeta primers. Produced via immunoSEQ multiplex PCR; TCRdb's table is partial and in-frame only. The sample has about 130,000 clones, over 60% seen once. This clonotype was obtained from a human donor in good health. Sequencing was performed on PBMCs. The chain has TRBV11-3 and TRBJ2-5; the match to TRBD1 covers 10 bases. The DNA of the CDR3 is TGTGCCAGCAGCCTACCCCCGGGGACAGGGGAGCAGTACTTC. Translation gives CASSLPPGTGEQYF.